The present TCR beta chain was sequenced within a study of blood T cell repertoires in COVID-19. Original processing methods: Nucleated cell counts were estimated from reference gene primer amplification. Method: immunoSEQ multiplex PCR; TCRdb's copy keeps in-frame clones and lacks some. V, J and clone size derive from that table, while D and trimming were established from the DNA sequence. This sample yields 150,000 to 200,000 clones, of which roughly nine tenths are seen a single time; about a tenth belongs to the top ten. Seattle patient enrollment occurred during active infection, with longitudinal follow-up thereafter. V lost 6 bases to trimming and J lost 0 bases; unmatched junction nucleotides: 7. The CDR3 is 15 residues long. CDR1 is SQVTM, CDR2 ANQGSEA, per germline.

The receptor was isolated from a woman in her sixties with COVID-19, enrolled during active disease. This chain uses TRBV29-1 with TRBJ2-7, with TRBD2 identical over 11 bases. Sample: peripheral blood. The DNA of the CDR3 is TGCAGCGTCTCTGGGACTAGCGGAGGCTCCTACGAGCAGTACTTC. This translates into CSVSGTSGGSYEQYF.